This is a list of T cell receptor beta chains from one sample in a study of cytomegalovirus exposure and HLA in healthy donors. Only in-frame clones appear in the TCRdb table, and some are missing; sequencing was by immunoSEQ multiplex PCR. This table lists more than 40,000 clones. The specimen was PBMCs. The source of these receptors is a woman aged 40 to 50 in good health and CMV-seronegative. Each CDR3 is given with its conserved first and last residue. A D gene is named only where the DNA matches it firmly.

TRBD2	TRBJ2-2	TRBV30	TGTGCCTGGAGGGGACTAGGGAGGGCCGGGGAGCTGTTTTTT	CAWRGLGRAGELFF
.	TRBJ1-3	TRBV6-5	TGTGCCAGCATTAGCTCTGGAAACACCATATATTTT	CASISSGNTIYF
.	TRBJ2-3	TRBV6-5	TGTGCCAGCAGTTACTCGCTAGGAACAGATACGCAGTATTTT	CASSYSLGTDTQYF
.	TRBJ1-2	TRBV12-5	TGTGCTAGTGGTTTGGTACCCCCAGGTGGCTACACCTTC	CASGLVPPGGYTF
.	TRBJ2-2	TRBV7-3	TGTGCCAGCAGCTCTTACCCGAGCACCGGGGAGCTGTTTTTT	CASSSYPSTGELFF
.	TRBJ2-7	TRBV5-1	TGCGCCAGCAGTCCGGCAGGCACCTCCTACGAGCAGTACTTC	CASSPAGTSYEQYF
.	TRBJ2-7	TRBV28	TGTGCCAGCAGAAGCGTAAGGTACGAGCAGTACTTC	CASRSVRYEQYF
TRBD2	TRBJ2-7	TRBV4-3	TGCGCCAGCAGCCAAGATCTGGCTAGCGGGAGCCCCAGCTCCTACGAGCAGTACTTC	CASSQDLASGSPSSYEQYF
.	TRBJ1-5	TRBV29-1	TGCAGCGTCAGAGCCGGGACACATAGCAATCAGCCCCAGCATTTT	CSVRAGTHSNQPQHF
.	TRBJ1-1	TRBV9	TGTGCCAGCAGCGCCAGGGGGAACACTGAAGCTTTCTTT	CASSARGNTEAFF
TRBD1	TRBJ1-2	TRBV27	TGTGCCACCCGGACAGGGCTGTATGGCTACACCTTC	CATRTGLYGYTF
.	TRBJ1-1	TRBV10-3	TGTGCCTCCAGACAGGCTATACTGAACACTGAAGCTTTCTTT	CASRQAILNTEAFF
TRBD2	TRBJ2-1	TRBV4-3	TGCGCCAGCAGCCAAGATCGGGGGACTAGCGGCAATGAGCAGTTCTTC	CASSQDRGTSGNEQFF
TRBD2	TRBJ2-7	TRBV7-7	TGTGCCAGCAGCTCGGGACTAGCGGGAGCATACGAGCAGTACTTC	CASSSGLAGAYEQYF
.	TRBJ1-5	TRBV19	TGTGCCAGCCGCCCCGACCTAGGCGATCAGCCCCAGCATTTT	CASRPDLGDQPQHF
.	TRBJ2-3	TRBV4-2	TGTGCCAGCAGCCGCGGAGGGACGGAGAGCACAGATACGCAGTATTTT	CASSRGGTESTDTQYF
TRBD2	TRBJ2-7	TRBV18	TGTGCCAGCTCACCACCGAAGGGAGGGATTTACGAGCAGTACTTC	CASSPPKGGIYEQYF
TRBD2	TRBJ2-1	TRBV28	TGTGCCAGCAGCATTCAACTAGCGGGAGGGTACAATGAGCAGTTCTTC	CASSIQLAGGYNEQFF
.	TRBJ1-1	TRBV18	TGTGCCAGCTCACTCGGGGGAGTGGACACTGAAGCTTTCTTT	CASSLGGVDTEAFF
TRBD2	TRBJ2-1	TRBV5-1	TGCGCCAGCAGCTTGGCACTAGCGGGAGGGAATGAGCAGTTCTTC	CASSLALAGGNEQFF
TRBD1	TRBJ2-1	TRBV11-3	TGTGCCAGCAGCCTCCCGGGACAGGGTGGAAATGAGCAGTTCTTC	CASSLPGQGGNEQFF
TRBD2	TRBJ2-7	TRBV5-1	TGCGCCAGCACTCAAACCCCTAGCGGGAGTACTGAGCAGTACTTC	CASTQTPSGSTEQYF
TRBD1	TRBJ1-2	TRBV6-5	TGTGCCAGCAGTCCACAGGGGGGAGCGAGTGGCTACACCTTC	CASSPQGGASGYTF
.	TRBJ1-2	TRBV4-3	TGCGCCAGCAGCCAAGCTTGGCCAGGGGCCTATGGCTACACCTTC	CASSQAWPGAYGYTF
TRBD1	TRBJ1-2	TRBV5-1	TGCGCCAGCCGCTTGACAGGGGATGGAGGCTATGGCTACACCTTC	CASRLTGDGGYGYTF
TRBD1	TRBJ2-3	TRBV5-1	TGCGCCAGCAGCTTGACGGGCTGGACAGGGTCCACAGATACGCAGTATTTT	CASSLTGWTGSTDTQYF
TRBD1	TRBJ1-4	TRBV5-4	TGTGCCAGCAGCCTGGGACAGGGCAATGAAAAACTGTTTTTT	CASSLGQGNEKLFF
.	TRBJ2-2	TRBV5-1	TGCGCCAGCAGCTTACAGGGGAACACCGGGGAGCTGTTTTTT	CASSLQGNTGELFF
TRBD1	TRBJ1-1	TRBV6-1	TGTGCCAGTAGTCCTCGGACAGGGGACACTGAAGCTTTCTTT	CASSPRTGDTEAFF
.	TRBJ2-5	TRBV11-2	TGTGCCAGCAGCTCATGGACGGGGGAGACCCAGTACTTC	CASSSWTGETQYF
TRBD1	TRBJ1-1	TRBV6-6	TGTGCCAGCAGTTACGGTTTCGGACAGGGCGTCACTGAAGATTTCTTT	CASSYGFGQGVTEDFF
.	TRBJ1-5	TRBV30	TGTGCCTGGGCAGGGGATAGCAATCAGCCCCAGCATTTT	CAWAGDSNQPQHF
TRBD1	TRBJ1-5	TRBV29-1	TGCAGCGTTGGATACGGGACAGCTAATCAGCCCCAGCATTTT	CSVGYGTANQPQHF
.	TRBJ1-2	TRBV4-3	TGCGCCAGCAGACCCTCGGAGGGACTGGCCTATGGCTACACCTTC	CASRPSEGLAYGYTF
.	TRBJ2-5	TRBV10-1	TGCGCCGGCCTACGTACCGGGATAGAGACCCAGTACTTC	CAGLRTGIETQYF
.	TRBJ1-6	TRBV5-1	TGCGCCAGCAGCGGTCCCCAGGGGTCGGGCTCCTATAATTCACCCCTCCACTTT	CASSGPQGSGSYNSPLHF
TRBD2	TRBJ2-1	TRBV5-5	TGTGCCAGCAGCTTGGAAGCGGGAGGGCCCTTAGATGAGCAGTTCTTC	CASSLEAGGPLDEQFF
.	TRBJ2-7	TRBV2	TGTGCCAGCATAAGACACGATTCCTACGAGCAGTACTTC	CASIRHDSYEQYF
TRBD2	TRBJ2-1	TRBV4-2	TGTGCCAGCAGCCAAGATAAGCGGGAGAGCTCCGACAATGAGCAGTTCTTC	CASSQDKRESSDNEQFF
.	TRBJ2-7	TRBV4-1	TGCGCCAGCAGCCAGGCAAATGACTTCTACGAGCAGTACTTC	CASSQANDFYEQYF
.	TRBJ2-7	TRBV28	TGTGCCAGCAGCTCCTCCTTCGACAGCCATCCCTACGAGCAGTACTTC	CASSSSFDSHPYEQYF
TRBD2	TRBJ2-3	TRBV9	TGTGCCAGCAGCCTTTTCCCAACTAGCGGGAGAGCAGATACGCAGTATTTT	CASSLFPTSGRADTQYF
.	TRBJ1-1	TRBV4-1	TGCGCCAGCAGTTACCAGGGGAACACTGAAGCTTTCTTT	CASSYQGNTEAFF
.	TRBJ2-7	TRBV9	TGTGCCAGCGAGGGCCAAGCGCCCTACGAGCAGTACTTC	CASEGQAPYEQYF
.	TRBJ1-1	TRBV18	TGTGCCAGCTCACCACCGCCAGGGAACGTGATGGGCACTGAAGCTTTCTTT	CASSPPPGNVMGTEAFF
TRBD2	TRBJ2-7	TRBV28	TGTGCCAGCAGTCGCATTAGCGGGAATTCTAACGAGCAGTACTTC	CASSRISGNSNEQYF
.	TRBJ2-7	TRBV4-3	TGCAAGGGGGGGGAGGAGTACGAGCAGTACTTC	CKGGEEYEQYF
.	TRBJ2-2	TRBV7-3	TGTGCCAGCAGCCTAGGTTATAGCGGGGAGCTGTTTTTT	CASSLGYSGELFF
TRBD1	TRBJ1-1	TRBV7-9	TGTGCCAGCAGCTCCCGACAGGGCGGGAACACTGAAGCTTTCTTT	CASSSRQGGNTEAFF
TRBD1	TRBJ2-7	TRBV5-1	TGCGCCAGCAGCTTGGACAGGGGGCCGGTCGAGCAGTACTTC	CASSLDRGPVEQYF
.	TRBJ1-1	TRBV28	TGTGCCAGCAGTTTATTTAGGGGCTACACTGAAGCTTTCTTT	CASSLFRGYTEAFF
TRBD1	TRBJ2-7	TRBV28	TGTGCCAGCAGACCAACCGGGACAGCAATCTACGAGCAGTACTTC	CASRPTGTAIYEQYF
.	TRBJ2-5	TRBV28	TGTGCCAGCAGTTTATTGGGACAAGGCCAAGAGACCCAGTACTTC	CASSLLGQGQETQYF
TRBD2	TRBJ2-1	TRBV4-2	TGTGCCAGCAGCCAACCAGGGACTAGCGGGAGGGGCAATGAGCAGTTCTTC	CASSQPGTSGRGNEQFF
TRBD2	TRBJ2-2	TRBV9	TGTGCCAGCAGCGCCACTAGCGGGACGAACACCGGGGAGCTGTTTTTT	CASSATSGTNTGELFF
.	TRBJ2-5	TRBV29-1	TGCAGCGTTGGCACAGGGATTTCGGAGACCCAGTACTTC	CSVGTGISETQYF
TRBD2	TRBJ2-5	TRBV4-3	TGCGCCAGCAGCCAAGACCCATCTGCGGGCCGGGGGGGAGACCAGTACTTC	CASSQDPSAGRGGDQYF
.	TRBJ1-5	TRBV27	TGTGCCAGCAGTTCGCGACGTGACAGTCAGCCCCAGCATTTT	CASSSRRDSQPQHF
.	TRBJ2-5	TRBV4-1	TGCGCCAGCAGCCAAGTTTATGCGGGAAAAGAGACCCAGTACTTC	CASSQVYAGKETQYF
.	TRBJ2-1	TRBV4-3	TGCGCCAGCAGCCAAGACGGGGTGGGAGCATGGAATGAGCAGTTCTTC	CASSQDGVGAWNEQFF